The 6 T cell receptor beta chains below all came from one sample that was sequenced in a study of T cell responses to AZD1222 COVID-19 vaccine. TCRdb's table, derived via immunoSEQ multiplex PCR, lists solely in-frame clones and lacks some. The sample shows about 150,000 clones, over 80% of them seen only once. This sample comprised peripheral blood, obtained 28 days after the second AZD1222 dose. These receptors were taken from an adult who received the AZD1222 COVID-19 vaccine.

The chain is built from TRBV19 and TRBJ1-1; no clear D gene. Trimming took 5 bases from V and 6 from J, leaving 19 bases between them. Germline V gene sequence: CDR1 LNHDA, CDR2 SQIVND (reference sequence). The CDR3 length is 15 residues. The CDR3 sequence: CASSPTRTEGSEAFF. The CDR3 nucleotides are TGTGCCAGTAGTCCCACCCGGACGGAGGGCTCTGAAGCTTTCTTT.

The CDR3 loop is CASSPNRGSHLSYEQYF. CDR3 sequence (DNA): TGCGCCAGCAGCCCTAACCGTGGCAGCCACTTATCCTACGAGCAGTACTTC. The rearrangement joins TRBV4-1 to TRBJ2-7; D is unclear. This CDR3 comprises 17 residues. V lost 4 bases, J lost 1 base, and 20 bases lay in between. Germline V CDR1 and CDR2: MGHRA, YSYEKL.

This clone was seen just once. The J gene is TRBJ2-1, the V gene TRBV27; possibly TRBD1 for D (6 bases). Trimming stripped 2 bases from V and 5 bases from J, with 7 bases between. The length of the CDR3 is 13 residues. From germline, CDR1 is MNHEY and CDR2 SMNVEV (reference sequence). DNA for the CDR3: TGTGCCAGCAGTTTAAACAGGGACAATGAGCAGTTCTTC. This codes for CASSLNRDNEQFF.

V is TRBV4-3 and J is TRBJ1-2, with D uncertain. Germline-derived CDR1 and CDR2 are LGHNA and YSLEER. V was pared by 0 bases and J by 8 bases, with 10 bases between. This CDR3 contains 13 residues. DNA for the CDR3: TGCGCCAGCAGCCAAGATCACCAGGCGGGCTACACCTTC. This sequence encodes CASSQDHQAGYTF.

The rearrangement uses TRBV27 and TRBJ1-1; maybe TRBD1 (5 bases). CDR1 and CDR2 from the germline V gene are MNHEY and SMNVEV (reference sequence). The V end lost 1 base, the J end lost 5 bases, and 8 bases lay between the germline ends. This CDR3 has 13 amino acids. The CDR3 bases are TGTGCCAGCAGTTTATGGGAGGGGACTGAAGCTTTCTTT. Translation: CASSLWEGTEAFF.

This clone has a handful of counts. The chain carries TRBV6-1 and TRBJ1-3; 10 bases agree with TRBD1. CDR3 length equals 16 residues. Per the germline V gene, CDR1 is MNHNS and CDR2 is SASEGT. V trimming: 6 bases; J trimming: 6 bases; junction bases outside the gene matches: 11. The CDR3 nucleotides are TGTGCCAGCAGGGAACTCGACAGGGGGCTTCAAAACACCATATATTTT. It translates to CASRELDRGLQNTIYF.